The 29 T cell receptor beta chains given below trace back to one sample, sequenced in a study of T cell repertoires in cytomegalovirus infection. TCRdb re-analysed the reads in MiXCR, keeping a single row per CDR3 protein. This table holds under 800,000 distinct CDR3 sequences, 20% to 25% found once. The sample taken for sequencing was CD8+ T cells from PBMCs. Every receptor here comes from a human donor in good health (CMV status not recorded). Some clones in this sample may be carry-over from other donors' samples.

V and J are TRBV28 and TRBJ2-1; D unclear. From germline, CDR1 is MDHEN and CDR2 SYDVKM. The CDR3 is 13 residues long. The V end was cut by 4 bases, the J end by 9 bases, with 13 bases between. The CDR3 DNA reads as TGTGCCAGCAGTTCCTCGAGCCCGGGTGAGCAGTTCTTC. This translates into CASSSSSPGEQFF.

This clonotype was counted a single time. This rearrangement joins TRBV29-1 to TRBJ2-1; D remains unclear. Trimming shortened V by 3 bases and J by 9 bases, and 15 bases separated the two germline ends. The length of the CDR3 is 13 residues. The germline V gene encodes CDR1 SQVTM and CDR2 ANQGSEA. CDR3 nucleotides: TGCAGCGTTGACCTACACGGCATGGGTGAGCAGTTCTTC. It specifies CSVDLHGMGEQFF.

This clonotype occurred a few times. The chain links TRBV29-1 to TRBJ1-2; possibly TRBD1 for D (6 bases). V was clipped by 3 bases and J by 7 bases, with 15 bases between them. This CDR3 is 13 amino acids long. Germline V gene sequence: CDR1 SQVTM, CDR2 ANQGSEA. CDR3 residues: CSVEGAREGGYTF. The CDR3 DNA is TGCAGCGTTGAGGGGGCCAGGGAAGGTGGCTACACCTTC.

This clonotype came up many times. This chain uses TRBV7-9 with TRBJ2-2; tentative D call: TRBD2 (5 bases). The germline CDR1 and CDR2 sequences are SEHNR and FQNEAQ (reference sequence). This CDR3 spans 15 amino acids. The V gene lost 5 bases and the J gene lost 1 base, with 11 bases spanning the gap. In nucleotides, the CDR3 is TGTGCCAGCAGCGCGGGCGTGGTGAACACCGGGGAGCTGTTTTTT. Amino acids: CASSAGVVNTGELFF.

The chain uses TRBV7-9 and TRBJ1-2; D possibly corresponds to TRBD1 (6 bases). CDR3 length: 15 amino acids. CDR1 and CDR2 (germline): SEHNR, FQNEAQ (reference sequence). V was pared by 0 bases and J by 4 bases, with 12 bases between. The CDR3, as DNA: TGTGCCAGCAGCTTAGCGACAGGAGGACCCTATGGCTACACCTTC. It is translated as CASSLATGGPYGYTF.

The chain employs TRBV29-1 and TRBJ2-1; 9 bases match TRBD1. The J segment lost 5 bases and the V segment lost 8 bases, leaving 7 bases of the junction unmatched. The CDR3 consists of 13 residues. Germline V lookup: CDR1 SQVTM, CDR2 ANQGSEA. This CDR3 is CSIRQGVNNEQFF. CDR3 in DNA: TGCAGCATCCGACAGGGGGTGAACAATGAGCAGTTCTTC.

The chain employs TRBV20-1 and TRBJ2-7; D unresolved. Trimming took off 6 bases at V and 5 bases at J, with 8 bases between the two ends. The CDR3 covers 10 residues. CDR1 DFQATT and CDR2 SNEGSKA come from the germline V gene (reference sequence). This CDR3 reads CSAWDDEQYF. The CDR3 DNA is TGCAGTGCATGGGATGACGAGCAGTACTTC.

The J gene is TRBJ2-7, the V gene TRBV6-2 or TRBV6-3, with D perhaps TRBD1 (6 bases). Per the germline V gene, CDR1 is MNHEY and CDR2 is SVGEGT. The CDR3 extends over 13 amino acids. Trimming took 3 bases from V and 7 from J, leaving 13 bases between them. The CDR3 loop is CASSYMGAWEQYV. For the CDR3, the DNA is TGTGCCAGCAGTTATATGGGGGCGTGGGAGCAGTACGTC.

This clonotype was counted a few times. The chain employs TRBV20-1 and TRBJ2-7, with TRBD1 matching over 8 bases. The J segment lost 1 base and the V segment lost 0 bases, leaving 2 bases of the junction unmatched. The CDR3 spans 14 residues. In germline, CDR1 is DFQATT, CDR2 SNEGSKA (reference sequence). The chain's CDR3 is CSARDRQGSYEQYF. CDR3 coding DNA: TGCAGTGCTAGAGACCGACAGGGGTCCTACGAGCAGTACTTC.

This clonotype turned up a few times. The chain is built from TRBV2 and TRBJ2-1; a possible D gene is TRBD1 (6 bases). Germline V CDR1 and CDR2: SNHLY, FYNNEI. This CDR3 is 14 amino acids long. V was shortened by 5 bases and J by 1 base, with 9 bases between the two germline ends. CDR3 sequence (DNA): TGTGCCAGCAGTACAGGGTCATCCTACAATGAGCAGTTCTTC. This translates into CASSTGSSYNEQFF.

This sequence joins TRBV9 and TRBJ1-2, with a weak D call TRBD1 (6 bases). CDR3 length equals 13 residues. V was shortened by 7 bases and J by 6 bases, with 16 bases between the two germline ends. Germline V gives CDR1 SGDLS, CDR2 YYNGEE. The CDR3 nucleotides are TGTGCCAGCCGAGGGGGGGGACGAGATGGCTACACCTTC. Amino acid sequence: CASRGGGRDGYTF.

In its sample, this clonotype was seen many times. The junction departs from the called germline gene at one end, perhaps through a read error. V is TRBV7-7 and J is TRBJ2-1, with D unclear. The CDR3 runs 15 residues. CDR1 is SSHAT, CDR2 FNYEAQ, per germline (reference sequence). The CDR3 DNA sequence: TGTGCTAGCAGCCCAGACACGCGTAGGGCCAATGAGCAGTTCTTC. As protein: CASSPDTRRANEQFF.

This clonotype was seen more than once but under ten times. This sequence joins TRBV20-1 and TRBJ1-5, with D possibly TRBD1 on 5 matching bases. CDR3 size: 16 residues. CDR1 DFQATT and CDR2 SNEGSKA come from the germline V gene (reference sequence). V gave up 1 base and J gave up 0 bases, with 13 bases separating them. The CDR3: CSARGGQPYSNQPQHF. CDR3 DNA sequence: TGCAGTGCTAGAGGTGGACAACCATATAGCAATCAGCCCCAGCATTTT.

This chain connects TRBV28 to TRBJ2-7; 9 bases line up with TRBD1. CDR3 length: 14 residues. Germline CDR1 is MDHEN and CDR2 is SYDVKM. After removal of 3 bases from V and 7 bases from J, the junction contained 7 bases not matched to a gene. The CDR3 loop is CASSLGQGVEEQYV. As DNA, the CDR3 is TGTGCCAGCAGTTTGGGACAGGGAGTGGAAGAGCAGTACGTC.

J is TRBJ1-2 and V is TRBV7-6, with 9 nucleotides matching TRBD1. Trimming at V came to 6 bases and at J to 7 bases, leaving 12 bases not matched to a gene. The germline gives CDR1 SGHVS, CDR2 FNYEAQ. CDR3 length: 15 residues. The CDR3 DNA reads TGTGCCAGCAGACCGGGACAGGGAGTTATAGGTGGCTACACCTTC. Protein sequence: CASRPGQGVIGGYTF.

The rearrangement uses TRBV28 and TRBJ1-5; no reliable D call. The germline gives CDR1 MDHEN, CDR2 SYDVKM. CDR3 length: 16 amino acids. Trimming pared 0 bases from V and 0 bases from J, leaving 9 bases between. The CDR3 region is CASSLWARTSNQPQHF. Written as DNA, the CDR3 is TGTGCCAGCAGTTTATGGGCACGAACTAGCAATCAGCCCCAGCATTTT.

The chain has TRBV20-1 and TRBJ2-6; either TRBD1 or TRBD2 may supply D (5 bases each). From germline, CDR1 is DFQATT and CDR2 SNEGSKA (reference sequence). Trimming removed 4 bases from V and 0 bases from J, with 10 bases in between. This CDR3 is built from 15 residues. CDR3 region: CSAKGRFSGANVLTF. The CDR3 DNA is TGCAGTGCTAAGGGACGGTTCTCTGGGGCCAACGTCCTGACTTTC.

This rearrangement joins TRBV28 to TRBJ2-7; the D gene could be TRBD1 or TRBD2 (5 bases each). The CDR3 covers 10 residues. The V end was cut by 10 bases, the J end by 7 bases, with 11 bases between. Germline V gene sequence: CDR1 MDHEN, CDR2 SYDVKM. Written as DNA, the CDR3 is TGTGCCACCGGGACGGGGGAGCAGTACGTC. This sequence encodes CATGTGEQYV.

The CDR3 DNA sequence: TGTGCCAGCAGCTTAACGTCTGGGCTAGGGACAGGGGGCACTGAAGCTTTCTTT. Translating it yields CASSLTSGLGTGGTEAFF. The J gene is TRBJ1-1, the V gene TRBV7-3; TRBD1 aligns across 11 bases. CDR3 length: 18 residues. The germline CDR1 and CDR2 sequences are SGHTA and FQGTGA. Unmatched junction bases numbered 10, after V lost 0 bases and J lost 4 bases.

In this sample, this clonotype turned up a few times. This chain joins TRBV29-1 and TRBJ2-1, with D possibly matching TRBD2 (6 bases). V was clipped by 6 bases and J by 0 bases, with 12 bases between them. The CDR3 spans 14 residues. Germline CDR1 is SQVTM and CDR2 is ANQGSEA. The CDR3 nucleotides are TGCAGCGTACCCTGGGGACTCTCCTACAATGAGCAGTTCTTC. Protein product: CSVPWGLSYNEQFF.

The chain links TRBV6-5 to TRBJ2-7, with a possible D match to TRBD2 (5 bases). CDR1 and CDR2 from the germline V gene are MNHEY and SVGAGI. The germline V and J ends were trimmed by 6 bases and 2 bases, with 20 bases remaining between them. The CDR3 is 16 amino acids. CDR3 coding DNA: TGTGCCAGCAGCCTCGGTGCCGTCCCGGGGACCTACGAGCAGTACTTC. Residues: CASSLGAVPGTYEQYF.

This clonotype was seen repeatedly, ten times or more. The junction shows a germline mismatch at one end, possibly a read error. The chain employs TRBV7-7 and TRBJ2-1; 9 bases match TRBD2. Germline assignment: CDR1 SSHAT and CDR2 FNYEAQ (reference sequence). The CDR3 covers 18 residues. Here the CDR3 DNA reads TGTGCTAGCAGCTTAGCCCTTTCTAGCGGGGATTCCTACAATGAGCAGTTCTTC. It encodes CASSLALSSGDSYNEQFF.

This clonotype has just a few counts. This chain links TRBV19 with TRBJ1-1; D gene unclear. V was pared by 8 bases and J by 4 bases, with 11 bases between. Per germline, CDR1 LNHDA and CDR2 SQIVND (reference sequence). This CDR3 region has 12 residues. The CDR3 coding sequence is TGTGCCAGTGGGGAAGGATCCACTGAAGCTTTCTTT. Its translation is CASGEGSTEAFF.

The J gene is TRBJ1-2, the V gene TRBV20-1; D possibly corresponds to TRBD1 (6 bases). From germline, CDR1 is DFQATT and CDR2 SNEGSKA (reference sequence). Trimming shortened V by 1 base and J by 8 bases, and 11 bases separated the two germline ends. The length of the CDR3 is 12 residues. For the CDR3, the DNA is TGCAGTGCTAGAGGGGGGGCAGTGGGCTACACCTTC. Translation: CSARGGAVGYTF.

In this sample, this clonotype turned up many times. The V and J genes are TRBV7-2 and TRBJ2-3, with TRBD1 as a possible D gene (6 bases). From germline, CDR1 is SGHTA and CDR2 FQGNSA. The CDR3 is made up of 17 amino acids. Trimming removed 4 bases at V and 1 base at J, with 18 bases between. CDR3 amino acids: CASSSGQAAVRTDTQYF. The CDR3 region has the DNA TGTGCCAGCAGCTCGGGACAAGCGGCAGTTCGCACAGATACGCAGTATTTT.

The V and J genes are TRBV7-8 and TRBJ2-5; D might be TRBD2 (5 bases). The CDR3 covers 16 residues. V lost 1 base to trimming and J lost 5 bases, with 17 bases between them. CDR1 and CDR2 (germline): SGHVS, FQNEAQ. The CDR3 loop reads CASSLGEGVWPETQYF. The CDR3 bases are TGTGCCAGCAGCTTAGGAGAGGGCGTGTGGCCGGAGACCCAGTACTTC.

V usage is TRBV28 and J usage is TRBJ2-1; 9 bases map to TRBD1. The CDR3 contains 15 residues. Per germline, CDR1 MDHEN and CDR2 SYDVKM. The V and J ends lost 7 bases and 4 bases, in that order; junction bases with no gene match: 8. CDR3 sequence (DNA): TGTGCCAGCACCCCCCCGGACAGGGGATACAATGAGCAGTTCTTC. Protein product: CASTPPDRGYNEQFF.

The chain joins TRBV10-3 to TRBJ2-7; TRBD1 might be the D (6 bases). Trimming stripped 0 bases from V and 6 bases from J, with 24 bases between. Germline V gene sequence: CDR1 ENHRY, CDR2 SYGVKD. The CDR3 is 18 amino acids. Written as DNA, the CDR3 is TGTGCCATCAGTGAGTCGGTGGCAGGGGCTGGGGGCCTATCCGAGCAGTACTTC. The encoded protein is CAISESVAGAGGLSEQYF.

This CDR3 reads CASSFPGVEQYF. The CDR3 DNA follows: TGTGCCAGCAGTTTTCCAGGGGTCGAGCAGTACTTC. The V and J genes are TRBV12-3 or TRBV12-4 and TRBJ2-7, with a weak D call TRBD1 (6 bases). The CDR3 sequence is 12 residues long. Deletions cut 3 bases from V and 6 bases from J, with 9 bases between.